The clone carrying this T cell receptor beta chain appeared a single time. The data originate from a study of T cell changes during pregnancy in multiple sclerosis. Clones were read by immunoSEQ multiplex PCR, and TCRdb kept only the in-frame ones, dropping some. The sample has under 95,000 clones, 94% seen once; the top ten hold more than 0.85%. V lost 1 base and J lost 2; bases outside the gene matches: 7. The germline CDR1 and CDR2 sequences are SGHNT and YYREEE (reference sequence). The CDR3 is 16 amino acids. The V gene is TRBV5-4, the J gene TRBJ2-3; the match to TRBD2 covers 7 bases. The TCR was taken from a female donor in good health, enrolled as a control in a pregnancy study. Sequencing used peripheral blood, obtained in the second trimester of pregnancy. This chain's CDR3 is CASSLPGLDNTDTQYF. The CDR3 DNA follows: TGTGCCAGCAGCTTGCCCGGACTAGACAACACAGATACGCAGTATTTT.